The rows below give T cell receptor beta chains drawn from one sample of a study of T cell responses to AZD1222 COVID-19 vaccine. Repertoires were generated with immunoSEQ multiplex PCR, while TCRdb's copy carries only in-frame clones and drops some. The sample consists of 65,000 to 95,000 clones, about 88% of them appearing once. This specimen consisted of peripheral blood, obtained on day 0 of AZD1222 vaccination. Source of these receptors: an adult in good health. Each CDR3 is given without its conserved first and last residue. Each record gives: CDR3 protein, J gene, V gene.

ASSPDRTLNTEAF,TRBJ1-1,TRBV4-3
ASSGGGNTEAF,TRBJ1-1,TRBV5-4
ASSLGSPGSGNTIY,TRBJ1-3,TRBV7-6
AISVSGDEETQY,TRBJ2-5,TRBV10-3
ASGLVHREQF,TRBJ2-1,TRBV12-5
ASSFGPSGNSPLH,TRBJ1-6,TRBV7-3
SARANSPLH,TRBJ1-6,TRBV20-1
ASSLHATANSGNTIY,TRBJ1-3,TRBV7-2
ASSSNPTGAVRPDTQY,TRBJ2-3,TRBV5-1
ASSPGPVTLTEAF,TRBJ1-1,TRBV18
ASSVADSPSYEQY,TRBJ2-7,TRBV9